Described below is a single TCR beta chain sequence and its context. The record originates from a study of blood T cell repertoires in COVID-19. Study background: Samples representing acute and convalescent COVID-19 were sourced from the United States, Italy and Spain. The analysed material was cDNA or gDNA that came from T cells, B-cell-depleted T cells, or PBMCs.

CDR3 length: 15 residues. Trimming removed 7 bases at V and 0 bases at J, with 15 bases between. CDR1 SNHLY and CDR2 FYNNEI come from the germline V gene. Under the authors' procedure: Reference gene primer amplification in the assay estimated nucleated cell counts. Measured with immunoSEQ multiplex PCR; TCRdb has only the in-frame clones, and not every one. The V and J calls and the clone size are those of that table, but D and trimming were determined from the DNA. This table has around 250,000 clones, 84% appearing once. Sequenced sample: peripheral blood. The gene calls are TRBV2 and TRBJ1-2; D uncertain. This clonotype was obtained from a woman between 35 and 50 years old who had recovered from COVID-19. In DNA form, the CDR3 reads TGTGCCAGCACCCCGACACAATCAGCTAACTATGGCTACACCTTC. Amino acid sequence: CASTPTQSANYGYTF.